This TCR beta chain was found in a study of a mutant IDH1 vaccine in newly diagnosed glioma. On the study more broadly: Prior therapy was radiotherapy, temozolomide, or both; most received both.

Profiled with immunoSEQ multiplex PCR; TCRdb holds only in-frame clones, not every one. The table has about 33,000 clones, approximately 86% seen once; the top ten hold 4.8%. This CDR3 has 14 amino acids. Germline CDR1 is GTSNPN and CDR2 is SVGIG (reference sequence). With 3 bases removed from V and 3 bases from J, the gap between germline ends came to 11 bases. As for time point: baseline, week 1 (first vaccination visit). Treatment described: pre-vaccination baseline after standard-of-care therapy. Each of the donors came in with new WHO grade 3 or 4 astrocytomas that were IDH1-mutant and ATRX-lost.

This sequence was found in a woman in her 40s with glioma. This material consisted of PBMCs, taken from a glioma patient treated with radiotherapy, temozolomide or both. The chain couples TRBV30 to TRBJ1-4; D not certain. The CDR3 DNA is TGTGCCTGGAGACGGATTGAGGCTAATGAAAAACTGTTTTTT. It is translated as CAWRRIEANEKLFF.